This T cell receptor (beta chain) was retrieved from a study of blood T cell repertoires in COVID-19. The CDR3 spans 13 residues. CDR1 KGHDR and CDR2 SFDVKD come from the germline V gene. Trimming removed 9 bases from V and 1 base from J, with 11 bases in between. The repertoire was sequenced with immunoSEQ multiplex PCR; TCRdb's copy has only in-frame clones and lacks some. The sample carries tens of thousands of clones, approximately 80% recorded once. This chain uses TRBV24-1 with TRBJ1-1; D is unresolved. This TCR was recovered from a man older than 75 with active or convalescent COVID-19. The specimen was peripheral blood. Here the CDR3 DNA reads TGTGCCACCCGACATGCGGGGAACACTGAAGCTTTCTTT. Its translation is CATRHAGNTEAFF.